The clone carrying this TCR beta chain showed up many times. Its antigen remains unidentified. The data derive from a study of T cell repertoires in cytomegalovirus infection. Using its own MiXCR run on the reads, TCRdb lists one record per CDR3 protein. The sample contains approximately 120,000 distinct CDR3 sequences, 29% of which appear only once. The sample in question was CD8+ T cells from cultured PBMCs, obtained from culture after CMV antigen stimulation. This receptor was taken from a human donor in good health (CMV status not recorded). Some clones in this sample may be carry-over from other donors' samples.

CDR3 bases: TGTGCCAGCAGCCACCTAGCGGGGGGCACAGATACGCAGTATTTT. Protein: CASSHLAGGTDTQYF. The chain links TRBV12-3 or TRBV12-4 to TRBJ2-3, with 10 bases aligning to TRBD2. The CDR3 runs 15 residues. The V segment lost 6 bases and the J segment 1 base; nucleotides outside the gene matches: 4.